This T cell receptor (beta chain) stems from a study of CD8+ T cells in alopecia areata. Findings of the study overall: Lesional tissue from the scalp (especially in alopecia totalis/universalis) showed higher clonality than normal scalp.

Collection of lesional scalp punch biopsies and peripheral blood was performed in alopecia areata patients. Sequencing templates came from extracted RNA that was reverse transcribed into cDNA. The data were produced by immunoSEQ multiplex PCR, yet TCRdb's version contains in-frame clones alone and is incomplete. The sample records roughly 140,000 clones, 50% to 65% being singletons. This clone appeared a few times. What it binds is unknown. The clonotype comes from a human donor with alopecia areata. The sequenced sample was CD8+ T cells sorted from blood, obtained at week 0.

Here the CDR3 reads CASSLSVGFSNSPLHF. In DNA, the CDR3 is TGTGCCAGCAGTTTATCGGTCGGGTTTTCAAATTCACCCCTCCACTTT. The V gene is TRBV27, the J gene TRBJ1-6; D gene ambiguous. The germline V gene encodes CDR1 MNHEY and CDR2 SMNVEV (reference sequence). V was trimmed by 0 bases and J by 7 bases, leaving 13 bases between them. The CDR3 runs 16 residues.